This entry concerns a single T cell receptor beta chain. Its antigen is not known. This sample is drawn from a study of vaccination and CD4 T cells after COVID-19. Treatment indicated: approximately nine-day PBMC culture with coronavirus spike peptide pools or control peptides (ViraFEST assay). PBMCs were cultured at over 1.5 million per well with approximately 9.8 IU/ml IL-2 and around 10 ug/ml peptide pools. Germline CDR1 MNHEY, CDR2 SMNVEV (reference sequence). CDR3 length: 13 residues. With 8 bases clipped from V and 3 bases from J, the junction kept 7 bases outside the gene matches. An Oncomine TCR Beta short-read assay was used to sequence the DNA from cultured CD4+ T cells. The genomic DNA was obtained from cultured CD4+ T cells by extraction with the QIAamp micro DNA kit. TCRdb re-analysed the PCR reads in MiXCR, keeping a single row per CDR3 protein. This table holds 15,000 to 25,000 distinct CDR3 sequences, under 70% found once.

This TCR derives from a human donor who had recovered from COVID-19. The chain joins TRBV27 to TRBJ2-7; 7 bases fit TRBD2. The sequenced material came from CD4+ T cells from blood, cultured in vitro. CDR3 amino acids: CASQRERGYEQYF. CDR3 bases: TGTGCCAGCCAGCGGGAAAGAGGCTACGAGCAGTACTTC.